Below are 30 T cell receptor beta chains sequenced from a single sample in a study of blood T cell repertoires in COVID-19. The repertoire was sequenced with immunoSEQ multiplex PCR; TCRdb's copy has only in-frame clones and lacks some. This table holds about 60,000 clones, 80% to 90% found once. The sequencing sample was made of peripheral blood. All receptors derive from a man aged 40-49 years with acute or convalescent COVID-19.

CDR3: CAWATGIPNEKLFF. CDR3 nucleotides: TGTGCCTGGGCTACAGGGATTCCTAATGAAAAACTGTTTTTT. V is TRBV30 and J is TRBJ1-4; D may be TRBD1 (6 bases). The CDR3 consists of 14 residues. V was pared by 5 bases and J by 3 bases, with 13 bases between. CDR1 is GTSNPN and CDR2 is SVGIG in the germline V gene (reference sequence).

This clone appeared a few times. V and J are TRBV5-8 and TRBJ2-7, with unresolved D. This CDR3 comprises 12 residues. V lost 1 base and J 4 bases, leaving 6 bases between the germline ends. Germline V lookup: CDR1 SGHTS, CDR2 YDEGEE. The CDR3 region is CASSLHGYEQYF. The CDR3 DNA follows: TGTGCCAGCAGCTTGCACGGGTACGAGCAGTACTTC.

The V call is TRBV9, the J call TRBJ2-6, with D uncertain. The CDR3 is 15 residues long. V lost 4 bases and J lost 2, with 10 bases in between. Looked up from germline, CDR1 is SGDLS and CDR2 is YYNGEE. CDR3 sequence: CASSPRVAGANVLTF. The CDR3 nucleotides are TGTGCCAGCAGCCCCCGCGTTGCTGGGGCCAACGTCCTGACTTTC.

The genes are TRBV2 and TRBJ1-2; D is ambiguous. The germline V gene encodes CDR1 SNHLY and CDR2 FYNNEI. V lost 5 bases and J 8 bases, leaving 12 bases between the germline ends. CDR3 length equals 12 residues. CDR3 loop: CASSLSAWGYTF. The CDR3 nucleotides read TGTGCCAGCAGTTTAAGCGCATGGGGCTACACCTTC.

This chain uses TRBV5-8 with TRBJ2-7, with D possibly being TRBD1 (6 bases). This CDR3 contains 16 residues. The V end was cut by 2 bases, the J end by 3 bases, with 18 bases between. Per the germline V gene, CDR1 is SGHTS and CDR2 is YDEGEE. The CDR3 region is CASSFPRGHVLYEQYF. CDR3 coding DNA: TGTGCCAGCAGCTTTCCAAGGGGACACGTCCTCTACGAGCAGTACTTC.

The V and J genes are TRBV6-5 and TRBJ2-3; 10 nucleotides line up with TRBD1. CDR3 length equals 15 residues. V lost 5 bases, J lost 4 bases, and 6 bases stayed unmatched. In germline, CDR1 is MNHEY, CDR2 SVGAGI. The chain's CDR3 is CASSTGTGEADTQYF. CDR3 nucleotides: TGTGCCAGCAGTACCGGGACAGGGGAGGCAGATACGCAGTATTTT.

The gene calls are TRBV4-1 and TRBJ1-2; maybe TRBD1 (5 bases). The V end lost 0 bases, the J end lost 2 bases, and 10 bases lay between the germline ends. The CDR3 runs 15 residues. Germline CDR1 MGHRA, CDR2 YSYEKL. CDR3 loop: CASSQDPRGNYGYTF. The CDR3 region has the DNA TGCGCCAGCAGCCAAGACCCAAGGGGCAACTATGGCTACACCTTC.

J is TRBJ1-1 and V is TRBV2; no firm D call. CDR1 is SNHLY, CDR2 FYNNEI, per germline. V was trimmed by 3 bases and J by 2 bases, leaving 7 bases between them. The CDR3 consists of 13 residues. CDR3 sequence reads: CASSERSNTEAFF. DNA of the CDR3: TGTGCCAGCAGTGAGAGGTCCAACACTGAAGCTTTCTTT.

In DNA form, the CDR3 reads TGCGCCAGCAGCCCCACCACGGGCACAGATACGCAGTATTTT. It specifies CASSPTTGTDTQYF. The rearrangement joins TRBV5-1 to TRBJ2-3; D remains unclear. The CDR3 length is 14 residues. Looked up from germline, CDR1 is SGHRS and CDR2 is YFSETQ. Between the trimmed V and J ends, which lost 4 bases and 1 base, there was a span of 10 bases.

The chain is built from TRBV24-1 and TRBJ2-2, with TRBD2 matching over 8 bases. The CDR3 has 16 amino acids. The V gene end was trimmed by 0 bases and the J gene end by 6 bases; junction bases not matched to a gene: 5. Germline V lookup: CDR1 KGHDR, CDR2 SFDVKD. CDR3 nucleotides: TGTGCCACCAGTGATTTGGTACGGGAGGGTTCCGGGGAGCTGTTTTTT. Its protein product is CATSDLVREGSGELFF.

J is TRBJ1-3 and V is TRBV30; D is uncertain. Germline assignment: CDR1 GTSNPN and CDR2 SVGIG (reference sequence). V was shortened by 4 bases and J by 3 bases, with 13 bases between the two germline ends. The CDR3 has 14 residues. The CDR3 protein is CAWIRGGVGNTIYF. DNA for the CDR3: TGTGCCTGGATTCGGGGTGGGGTTGGAAACACCATATATTTT. Full variable domain (rest looked up from reference TRBV30 and TRBJ1-3): SQTIHQWPATLVQPVGSPLSLECTVEGTSNPNLYWYRQAAGRGLQLLFYSVGIGQISSEVPQNLSASRPQDRQFILSSKKLLLSDSGFYLCAWIRGGVGNTIYFGEGSWLTVV.

The chain uses TRBV3-1 (or the pseudogene TRBV3-2) and TRBJ2-3; TRBD2 agrees at 10 bases. Unmatched junction bases numbered 3, after V lost 5 bases and J lost 1 base. Germline-derived CDR1 and CDR2 are LGHDT and YNNKEL (reference sequence). CDR3 length: 15 residues. The CDR3 loop is CASSYLAGGTDTQYF. DNA for the CDR3: TGTGCCAGCAGCTACCTAGCGGGGGGCACAGATACGCAGTATTTT.

V usage is TRBV12-3 or TRBV12-4 and J usage is TRBJ2-5; the D gene is possibly TRBD1 (6 bases). The CDR3 length is 13 residues. Trimming pared 6 bases from V and 5 bases from J, leaving 13 bases between. The DNA for the CDR3 is TGTGCCAGCAGAGACTCAGGGGATGAGACCCAGTACTTC. Encoded protein: CASRDSGDETQYF.

This chain connects TRBV28 to TRBJ2-1; 9 nucleotides align to TRBD1. The CDR3 runs to 15 residues. CDR1 and CDR2 (germline): MDHEN, SYDVKM. With 5 bases clipped from V and 5 bases from J, the junction kept 7 bases outside the gene matches. The CDR3 sequence: CASSPAGTGNNEQFF. CDR3 in DNA: TGTGCCAGCAGTCCTGCCGGGACAGGGAACAATGAGCAGTTCTTC.

This clone was counted a few times. The germline gene is not matched at one end of the junction; a read error may be the cause. The chain has TRBV6-1 and TRBJ2-1; the D gene is possibly TRBD1 (5 bases). The CDR3 contains 14 residues. CDR1 is MNHNS and CDR2 is SASEGT in the germline V gene. For the CDR3, the DNA is TGTGCCAGCAGGGAAGTTCACAGGAACAATGAGCAGTTCTTC. This codes for CASREVHRNNEQFF.

Only a few counts were recorded for this clone. The chain is built from TRBV11-2 and TRBJ2-7; 8 bases match TRBD1. The CDR3 is made up of 15 amino acids. The trim removed 5 bases at V and 2 bases at J, leaving 8 bases unmatched. Germline V gene data show CDR1 as SGHAT and CDR2 as FQNNGV. The CDR3 sequence: CASSLHPDRAYEQYF. The DNA for the CDR3 is TGTGCCAGCAGCCTTCATCCGGACAGGGCCTACGAGCAGTACTTC.

This chain connects TRBV18 to TRBJ1-4, with D possibly matching TRBD1 (6 bases). Trimming left V 6 bases short and J 7 bases short, with 18 bases between. The CDR3 extends over 15 amino acids. Looked up from germline, CDR1 is KGHSH and CDR2 is LQKENI. The CDR3 DNA follows: TGTGCCAGCTCCCTACAGGGAGGGGAGAGTGAAAAACTGTTTTTT. Translation: CASSLQGGESEKLFF.

This clone appeared once. This chain links TRBV13 with TRBJ2-2, with 10 nucleotides matching TRBD1. CDR1 is PRHDT, CDR2 FYEKMQ, per germline (reference sequence). The CDR3 runs to 20 residues. The trim removed 5 bases at V and 6 bases at J, leaving 21 bases unmatched. For the CDR3, the DNA is TGTGCCAGCAGCAAAACGGGACAGGGGTTTGATGGCGGAATGGCCGGGGAGCTGTTTTTT. Translated, it gives CASSKTGQGFDGGMAGELFF.

The genes are TRBV5-1 and TRBJ1-1, with 7 bases matching TRBD1. Germline CDR1 and CDR2: SGHRS and YFSETQ. This CDR3 spans 15 amino acids. V was clipped by 0 bases and J by 5 bases; unmatched bases: 7. CDR3 DNA: TGCGCCAGCAGCTTGGTGCGACAGGGAGTGACTGAAGCTTTCTTT. Its protein is CASSLVRQGVTEAFF. The whole variable domain, filled in from reference TRBV5-1 and TRBJ1-1, reads KAGVTQTPRYLIKTRGQQVTLSCSPISGHRSVSWYQQTPGQGLQFLFEYFSETQRNKGNFPGRFSGRQFSNSRSEMNVSTLELGDSALYLCASSLVRQGVTEAFFGQGTRLTVV.

The rearrangement joins TRBV5-5 to TRBJ1-4; 7 bases fit TRBD1. Germline loops: CDR1 SGHKS, CDR2 YYEKEE (reference sequence). Germline trimming cut 5 bases from V and 6 bases from J; bases unmatched to any gene: 7. The CDR3 sequence is 14 residues long. CDR3 residues: CASSTGTAYEKLFF. The CDR3 region has the DNA TGTGCCAGCAGTACCGGGACAGCTTATGAAAAACTGTTTTTT.

The V call is TRBV29-1, the J call TRBJ1-1, with D perhaps matching TRBD1 (5 bases). The germline V and J ends were trimmed by 7 bases and 4 bases, with 19 bases remaining between them. Per the germline V gene, CDR1 is SQVTM and CDR2 is ANQGSEA. CDR3 length equals 14 residues. The DNA of the CDR3 is TGCAGCGGCGCAAAGGGGCAGGCACCCACTGAAGCTTTCTTT. It translates to CSGAKGQAPTEAFF.

The chain carries TRBV19 and TRBJ1-5; D ambiguous. V lost 0 bases to trimming and J lost 3 bases, with 12 bases between them. Germline CDR1 LNHDA, CDR2 SQIVND (reference sequence). The CDR3 contains 16 residues. CDR3 region: CASSIDARDHNQPQHF. CDR3 bases: TGTGCCAGTAGTATAGATGCCCGGGATCACAATCAGCCCCAGCATTTT.

The chain employs TRBV3-1 (or the pseudogene TRBV3-2) and TRBJ1-3; TRBD1 might be the D (5 bases). Germline loops: CDR1 LGHDT, CDR2 YNNKEL (reference sequence). Deletions cut 1 base from V and 7 bases from J, with 8 bases between. The CDR3 runs to 13 residues. For the CDR3, the DNA is TGTGCCAGCAGCCAAGCATCAGGGAACACCATATATTTT. It codes for CASSQASGNTIYF.

This chain connects TRBV30 to TRBJ2-5; 7 bases map to TRBD2. The CDR3 is 13 residues long. Germline V CDR1 and CDR2: GTSNPN, SVGIG (reference sequence). V lost 1 base, J lost 5 bases, and 4 bases stayed unmatched. In DNA form, the CDR3 reads TGTGCCTGGAGTGCTGGGAGGGTGGAGACCCAGTACTTC. Its protein product is CAWSAGRVETQYF.

The V gene is TRBV7-3, the J gene TRBJ1-1; 7 nucleotides line up with TRBD1. V was pared by 4 bases and J by 0 bases, with 5 bases of the junction left unmatched. Germline V lookup: CDR1 SGHTA, CDR2 FQGTGA. The CDR3 extends over 15 amino acids. The CDR3 protein is CASSYLGQMNTEAFF. The CDR3 DNA is TGTGCCAGCAGCTACCTGGGACAGATGAACACTGAAGCTTTCTTT.

The chain links TRBV7-8 to TRBJ2-3, with a tentative D call TRBD2 (7 bases). Germline V gene lookup returns CDR1 SGHVS and CDR2 FQNEAQ. CDR3 size: 15 residues. V was cut by 6 bases and J by 2 bases, with 15 bases left in between. The CDR3 loop is CASREGGIHTDTQYF. Written as DNA, the CDR3 is TGTGCCAGCAGAGAGGGGGGGATCCACACAGATACGCAGTATTTT.

This chain connects TRBV7-3 to TRBJ2-2; 13 positions agree with TRBD2. Germline assignment: CDR1 SGHTA and CDR2 FQGTGA. V trimming: 5 bases; J trimming: 3 bases; junction bases outside the gene matches: 6. This CDR3 has 17 residues. CDR3 region: CASSVSGTSGDTGELFF. CDR3 coding DNA: TGTGCCAGCAGCGTATCCGGGACTAGCGGGGACACCGGGGAGCTGTTTTTT.

The chain combines TRBV9 with TRBJ1-3, with D perhaps TRBD1 (5 bases). CDR3 length: 17 amino acids. The V gene lost 1 base and the J gene lost 0 bases, with 14 bases spanning the gap. The germline CDR1 and CDR2 sequences are SGDLS and YYNGEE. CDR3 loop: CASSVSGGGSSGNTIYF. The CDR3 DNA reads TGTGCCAGCAGCGTATCTGGCGGGGGTTCCTCTGGAAACACCATATATTTT.

J is TRBJ1-2 and V is TRBV5-1; D ambiguous. V shed 2 bases and J shed 2 bases, with 7 bases lying between them. The CDR3 runs 13 residues. Germline V CDR1 and CDR2: SGHRS, YFSETQ. CDR3 amino acids: CASSFGSNYGYTF. CDR3 nucleotides: TGCGCCAGCAGCTTCGGGTCCAACTATGGCTACACCTTC.

V gene TRBV24-1 combines with J gene TRBJ1-5; D is ambiguous. Trimming left V 9 bases short and J 4 bases short, with 24 bases between. CDR3 length: 17 residues. Germline assignment: CDR1 KGHDR and CDR2 SFDVKD. The CDR3 DNA sequence: TGTGCCACCGGAGGCAGTCGAGACGGGCCTATTAATCAGCCCCAGCATTTT. Amino acids: CATGGSRDGPINQPQHF.